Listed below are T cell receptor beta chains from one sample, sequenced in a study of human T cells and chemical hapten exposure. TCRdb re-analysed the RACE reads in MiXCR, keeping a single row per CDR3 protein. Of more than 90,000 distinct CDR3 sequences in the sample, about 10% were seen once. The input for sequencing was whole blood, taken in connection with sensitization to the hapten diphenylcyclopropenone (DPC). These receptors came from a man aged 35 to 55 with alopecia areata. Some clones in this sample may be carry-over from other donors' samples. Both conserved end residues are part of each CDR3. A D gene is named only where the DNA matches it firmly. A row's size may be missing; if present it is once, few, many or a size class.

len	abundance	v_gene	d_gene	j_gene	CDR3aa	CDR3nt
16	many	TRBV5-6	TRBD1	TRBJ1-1	CASSGGDDRGDTEAFF	TGTGCCAGCAGCGGGGGGGATGACAGGGGAGACACTGAAGCTTTCTTT
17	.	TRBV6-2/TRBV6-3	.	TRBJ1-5	CASSYGASWLDNQPQHF	TGTGCCAGCAGTTATGGGGCAAGTTGGTTGGACAATCAGCCCCAGCATTTT
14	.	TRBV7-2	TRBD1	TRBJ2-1	CASSSGQGVLEQFF	TGTGCCAGCAGCTCCGGACAGGGGGTTCTTGAGCAGTTCTTC
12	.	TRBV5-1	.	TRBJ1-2	CASSSDRDGYTF	TGCGCCAGCAGCTCTGACAGAGATGGCTACACCTTC
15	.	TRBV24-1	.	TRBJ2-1	CATSVRGGSYNEQFF	TGTGCCACCAGTGTTAGGGGCGGCTCCTACAATGAGCAGTTCTTC
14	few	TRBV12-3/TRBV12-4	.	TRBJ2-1	CASSLTSSYNEQFF	TGTGCCAGCAGTTTAACTAGCTCCTACAATGAGCAGTTCTTC
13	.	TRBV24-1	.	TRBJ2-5	CATSESDQGTQYF	TGTGCCACCAGTGAGTCCGACCAGGGGACCCAGTACTTC
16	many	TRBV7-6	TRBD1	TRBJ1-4	CASSSSVGTGDEKLFF	TGTGCCAGCAGCTCATCCGTTGGGACAGGGGATGAAAAACTGTTTTTT
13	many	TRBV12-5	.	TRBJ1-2	CASGLGSVGGYTF	TGTGCTAGTGGTTTGGGCTCGGTGGGGGGCTACACCTTC
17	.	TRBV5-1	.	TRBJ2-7	CASSLDALGGGSTKQYF	TGCGCCAGCAGCTTGGACGCGCTCGGGGGTGGATCTACGAAGCAGTACTTC
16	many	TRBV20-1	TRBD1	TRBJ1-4	CSARGRGFTTNEKLFF	TGCAGTGCTAGAGGCAGGGGGTTTACAACTAATGAAAAACTGTTTTTT
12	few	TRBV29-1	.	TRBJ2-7	CSVFQGIDEQYF	TGCAGCGTTTTTCAGGGGATCGACGAGCAGTACTTC
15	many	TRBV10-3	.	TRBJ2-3	CAISPAATSTDTQYF	TGTGCCATCAGTCCAGCAGCTACTAGCACAGATACGCAGTATTTT
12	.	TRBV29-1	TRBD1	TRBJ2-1	CSVRTGLNEQFF	TGCAGCGTCAGGACAGGGTTGAATGAGCAGTTCTTC
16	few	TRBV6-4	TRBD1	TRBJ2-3	CASSDSYGTGTDTQYF	TGTGCCAGCAGTGACTCATATGGGACAGGGACAGATACGCAGTATTTT
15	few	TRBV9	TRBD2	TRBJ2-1	CASSPRLAGGYEQFF	TGTGCCAGCAGCCCCCGACTAGCGGGAGGCTATGAGCAGTTCTTC
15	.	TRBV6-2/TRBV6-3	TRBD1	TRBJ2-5	CAGRRTSGGLETQYF	TGTGCCGGCAGACGGACCTCAGGGGGCTTAGAGACCCAGTACTTC
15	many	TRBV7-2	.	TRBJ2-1	CASSLEASSYNEQFF	TGTGCCAGCAGCTTAGAGGCTAGCAGTTACAATGAGCAGTTCTTC
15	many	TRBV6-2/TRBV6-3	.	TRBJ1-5	CASSYSDGSNQPQHF	TGTGCCAGCAGTTACTCGGACGGTAGCAATCAGCCCCAGCATTTT
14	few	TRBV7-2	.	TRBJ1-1	CASSLERGPHEAFF	TGTGCCAGCAGCTTAGAGAGGGGCCCCCATGAAGCTTTCTTT
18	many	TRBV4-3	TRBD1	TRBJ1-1	CASSQGGTQGGKNTEAFF	TGCGCCAGCAGCCAGGGAGGGACGCAGGGGGGAAAGAACACTGAAGCTTTCTTT
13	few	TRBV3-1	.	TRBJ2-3	CASSQTQPASSAF	TGTGCCAGCAGCCAAACCCAGCCGGCTAGCTCAGCATTC
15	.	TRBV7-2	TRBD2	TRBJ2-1	CASSLGSSGTREQFF	TGTGCCAGCAGCTTAGGGTCTAGCGGGACTAGGGAGCAGTTCTTC
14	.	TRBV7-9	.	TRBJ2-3	CASSSQQVLDTQYF	TGTGCCAGCAGCTCGCAACAGGTTTTAGATACGCAGTATTTT
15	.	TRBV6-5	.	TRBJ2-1	CASSPPRTIFYEQFF	TGTGCCAGCAGCCCTCCCCGGACAATTTTTTATGAGCAGTTCTTC
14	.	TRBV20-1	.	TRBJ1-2	CSARVRDSLAGYTF	TGCAGTGCTAGAGTCCGGGATTCATTGGCCGGCTACACCTTC
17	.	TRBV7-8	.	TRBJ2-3	CASSPRLVAVSVDTQYF	TGTGCCAGCAGCCCAAGACTAGTGGCGGTGTCCGTTGATACGCAGTATTTT
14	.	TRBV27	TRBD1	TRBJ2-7	CASSFGDRAGEQYF	TGTGCCAGCAGTTTTGGGGACAGGGCTGGGGAGCAGTACTTC
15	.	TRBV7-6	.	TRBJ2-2	CASSFRGSSTGELFF	TGTGCCAGCAGCTTTAGGGGGAGTAGCACCGGGGAGCTGTTTTTT
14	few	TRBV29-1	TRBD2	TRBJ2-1	CSVEKAGSYNEQFF	TGCAGCGTTGAAAAAGCGGGGTCCTACAATGAGCAGTTCTTC
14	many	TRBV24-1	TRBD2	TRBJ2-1	CATGGTSGRLEQFF	TGTGCCACCGGCGGGACTAGCGGGCGACTTGAGCAGTTCTTC
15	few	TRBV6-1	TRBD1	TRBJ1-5	CASSVTGYNGQPQHF	TGTGCCAGCAGCGTGACAGGGTACAACGGTCAGCCCCAGCATTTT